This TCR beta chain originates from a study of graft-versus-host responses after intestinal transplantation. Overall study findings and caveats: The recipient marrow held GvH clones, and some of them showed up first in ileum or blood.

Graft samples were processed, releasing intraepithelial and lamina propria lymphocytes. The CDR3 loop spans 15 amino acids. Germline CDR1 reads MGHRA; CDR2 reads YSYEKL. V lost 1 base and J 1 base, leaving 8 bases between the germline ends. In the case of this clone: Its antigen is unidentified.

Repertoires were generated with immunoSEQ multiplex PCR, while TCRdb's copy carries only in-frame clones and drops some. The sample holds about 19,000 clones, approximately 70% seen once. Sequenced material: ileum tissue, taken approximately 20 days after intestinal transplant. The sequence was collected from a human patient who received an intestinal transplant, so some T cells may come from the graft donor. J is TRBJ2-1 and V is TRBV4-1; D remains unclear. The DNA of the CDR3 is TGCGCCAGCAGCCAAGTGTCGAGTTCCTACAATGAGCAGTTCTTC. Residues: CASSQVSSSYNEQFF.